These T cell receptor beta chains were read from a single sample in a study of early T cells in non-severe SARS-CoV-2 infection. TCRdb itself ran the 5' RACE reads through MiXCR, one entry per CDR3 protein. The data contain tens of thousands of distinct CDR3 sequences, around 12% of them seen just once; the ten biggest clones take up 4.4%. The sample consisted of whole blood. Receptors originate from an adult who was a healthcare worker with PCR-confirmed SARS-CoV-2 infection or an uninfected control (not recorded which). CDR3s include the opening cysteine and the closing phenylalanine or tryptophan. The D gene is left open where the match is weak. Rows may omit the clone size; those that give it use once, few, many or a size class.

many	TRBV19	TRBD1	TRBJ2-2	CASSPQGDTGELFF	TGTGCCAGTAGTCCACAGGGGGACACCGGGGAGCTGTTTTTT
-	TRBV6-2/TRBV6-3	TRBD1	TRBJ1-5	CASSRTGQNQPQHF	TGTGCCAGCAGCCGGACAGGGCAAAATCAGCCCCAGCATTTT
-	TRBV21-1	-	TRBJ1-5	CASKTTGGRHQPQHF	TGTGCCAGCAAGACCACAGGGGGCAGACATCAGCCCCAGCATTTT
many	TRBV7-2	-	TRBJ1-5	CASSPQDGEGQPQHF	TGTGCCAGCAGCCCCCAAGATGGAGAGGGCCAGCCCCAGCATTTT
-	TRBV7-9	TRBD1	TRBJ2-3	CASSRGRTGVPDTQYF	TGTGCCAGCAGCCGAGGGCGGACAGGGGTTCCAGATACGCAGTATTTT
few	TRBV7-9	-	TRBJ1-1	CASSSTGGKAFF	TGTGCCAGCAGCTCCACTGGAGGGAAAGCTTTCTTT
-	TRBV20-1	-	TRBJ1-1	CSAQQGNTEAFF	TGCAGTGCACAGCAGGGGAACACTGAAGCTTTCTTT
many	TRBV6-4	-	TRBJ1-5	CASSAGQINQPQHF	TGTGCCAGCAGTGCCGGGCAGATCAATCAGCCCCAGCATTTT
many	TRBV19	-	TRBJ2-1	CASSPGTRSYNEQFF	TGTGCCAGTAGTCCCGGGACTCGCTCCTACAATGAGCAGTTCTTC
-	TRBV24-1	-	TRBJ1-5	CATSDYPASNQPQHF	TGTGCCACCAGTGATTACCCGGCCAGCAATCAGCCCCAGCATTTT
many	TRBV6-6	-	TRBJ2-3	CASSGQENKADTQYF	TGTGCCAGCAGTGGTCAGGAAAATAAAGCGGATACGCAGTATTTT
-	TRBV20-1	-	TRBJ2-7	CSPFPPASNEQYF	TGCAGCCCCTTTCCTCCAGCGAGTAACGAGCAGTACTTC
many	TRBV24-1	-	TRBJ2-7	CATSDIRRREQYF	TGTGCCACCAGTGATATAAGACGACGGGAGCAGTACTTC
-	TRBV7-2	TRBD2	TRBJ2-7	CASSLKVGGGHEQYF	TGTGCCAGCAGCTTAAAGGTCGGGGGGGGCCACGAGCAGTACTTC
few	TRBV6-6	TRBD1	TRBJ1-6	CASSTAGQSSYNSPLHF	TGTGCCAGCAGTACGGCGGGACAGAGCTCCTATAATTCACCCCTCCACTTT
-	TRBV29-1	-	TRBJ1-1	CSVKQRWGNTEAFF	TGCAGCGTCAAACAGAGGTGGGGGAACACTGAAGCTTTCTTT
few	TRBV18	TRBD2	TRBJ2-2	CASSGSGVANTGELFF	TGTGCCAGCTCAGGGAGCGGGGTCGCGAACACCGGGGAGCTGTTTTTT
few	TRBV28	-	TRBJ1-5	CASNEGGTVNQPQHF	TGTGCCAGCAACGAAGGGGGGACGGTTAATCAGCCCCAGCATTTT
few	TRBV29-1	-	TRBJ2-7	CSVDTGYEQYF	TGCAGCGTTGATACGGGCTACGAGCAGTACTTC
many	TRBV7-8	-	TRBJ2-7	CASSPTLMGPYEQYF	TGTGCCAGCAGCCCGACCCTTATGGGTCCCTACGAGCAGTACTTC
-	TRBV7-2	-	TRBJ1-3	CASSLASGFGGNTIYF	TGTGCCAGCAGCTTAGCGTCGGGATTCGGCGGAAACACCATATATTTT
few	TRBV7-3	-	TRBJ2-2	CASSLTMDGELFF	TGTGCCAGCAGCTTAACGATGGACGGGGAGCTGTTTTTT
-	TRBV28	TRBD1	TRBJ1-2	CASSPHRGQGYTF	TGTGCCAGCAGTCCTCACAGGGGGCAAGGCTACACCTTC
many	TRBV7-3	-	TRBJ2-1	CASSLTGERDNEQFF	TGTGCCAGCAGCTTAACTGGGGAGAGGGACAATGAGCAGTTCTTC
many	TRBV7-2	TRBD2	TRBJ2-7	CASSLVAGEDSEQYF	TGTGCCAGCAGCTTAGTAGCGGGGGAAGATAGCGAGCAGTACTTC
many	TRBV5-1	-	TRBJ1-1	CASSFGGDTEAFF	TGCGCCAGCAGCTTCGGAGGAGACACTGAAGCTTTCTTT
-	TRBV6-5	-	TRBJ1-5	CASSTGRKGNQPQHF	TGTGCCAGCAGTACAGGGAGAAAGGGCAATCAGCCCCAGCATTTT
many	TRBV6-4	TRBD1	TRBJ2-1	CASSDSTGGNEQFF	TGTGCCAGCAGTGACTCGACAGGGGGCAATGAGCAGTTCTTC
few	TRBV28	-	TRBJ2-7	CASSSPAWAHEQYF	TGTGCCAGCAGTTCCCCTGCCTGGGCTCACGAGCAGTACTTC
many	TRBV14	-	TRBJ1-1	CASSKALDLRNEAFF	TGTGCCAGCAGCAAGGCTCTCGATCTTCGGAACGAAGCTTTCTTT
-	TRBV29-1	TRBD2	TRBJ2-3	CSVEGGLAGTDTQYF	TGCAGCGTTGAAGGAGGGCTAGCGGGCACAGATACGCAGTATTTT
many	TRBV7-6	-	TRBJ2-7	CASSLEEGFSYEQYF	TGTGCCAGCAGCTTAGAGGAGGGGTTCTCCTACGAGCAGTACTTC
-	TRBV12-5	-	TRBJ2-1	CASGLWGTIDEQFF	TGTGCTAGTGGTTTGTGGGGGACGATCGATGAGCAGTTCTTC
many	TRBV3-1	-	TRBJ2-1	CASSQRYTDNEQFF	TGTGCCAGCAGCCAGCGCTATACCGACAATGAGCAGTTCTTC
medium-sized	TRBV5-5	-	TRBJ2-5	CASSRGQLQETQYF	TGTGCCAGCAGCCGCGGACAGCTCCAAGAGACCCAGTACTTC
-	TRBV29-1	-	TRBJ2-5	CSVRDIQETQYF	TGCAGCGTTCGGGACATCCAAGAGACCCAGTACTTC
many	TRBV7-9	TRBD1	TRBJ1-5	CASSTGQARTGPQHF	TGTGCCAGCAGCACCGGACAGGCTCGCACGGGGCCCCAGCATTTT
many	TRBV28	-	TRBJ2-5	CASSSPRLVQETQYF	TGTGCCAGCAGTTCCCCTCGACTAGTGCAAGAGACCCAGTACTTC
few	TRBV29-1	-	TRBJ2-5	CSVSKQEGPQYF	TGCAGCGTTTCAAAACAGGAGGGACCCCAGTACTTC
few	TRBV12-3/TRBV12-4	TRBD1	TRBJ2-6	CASTEIDRAGANVLTF	TGTGCCAGCACCGAGATAGACAGGGCTGGGGCCAACGTCCTGACTTTC
many	TRBV5-6	TRBD1	TRBJ1-6	CASSLRTGQGNSPLHF	TGTGCCAGCAGCCTACGAACTGGACAGGGGAATTCACCCCTCCACTTT
many	TRBV19	-	TRBJ1-5	CASSIDSGWNQPQHF	TGTGCCAGTAGTATAGATTCCGGTTGGAATCAGCCCCAGCATTTT
few	TRBV4-3	TRBD1	TRBJ2-1	CASSVQTGRVNEQFF	TGCGCCAGCAGCGTACAGACAGGGCGGGTCAATGAGCAGTTCTTC
few	TRBV29-1	-	TRBJ1-1	CSAGEGGRTEAFF	TGCAGCGCCGGAGAAGGGGGTAGGACTGAAGCTTTCTTT
many	TRBV9	-	TRBJ2-5	CASSVVGTQETQYF	TGTGCCAGCAGCGTAGTCGGGACACAAGAGACCCAGTACTTC
-	TRBV14	-	TRBJ1-1	CASTGKGGTEAFF	TGTGCCAGCACGGGCAAGGGGGGCACTGAAGCTTTCTTT
-	TRBV11-1	-	TRBJ2-7	CASRADGTYEQYF	TGTGCCAGCAGGGCTGACGGAACCTACGAGCAGTACTTC
many	TRBV6-6	TRBD2	TRBJ2-7	CASSYSVREILGGGREQYF	TGTGCCAGCAGTTATTCAGTCAGAGAGATTTTAGGCGGGGGACGCGAGCAGTACTTC
few	TRBV2	TRBD2	TRBJ2-5	CAAKGGVASGSWETQYF	TGTGCCGCTAAGGGCGGTGTGGCTAGCGGGAGCTGGGAGACCCAGTACTTC
many	TRBV28	-	TRBJ2-1	CASSLGWEKQFF	TGTGCCAGCAGTTTAGGCTGGGAAAAGCAGTTCTTC
few	TRBV12-5	-	TRBJ2-1	CASGSYGASYNEQFF	TGTGCTAGTGGTTCATACGGGGCCTCCTACAATGAGCAGTTCTTC
-	TRBV2	TRBD1	TRBJ1-2	CASSLDRGGYTF	TGTGCCAGCAGTCTGGACAGGGGTGGCTACACCTTC
-	TRBV11-2	-	TRBJ2-6	CASSLLEGVPGANVLTF	TGTGCCAGCAGCTTACTTGAGGGGGTCCCTGGGGCCAACGTCCTGACTTTC
many	TRBV27	TRBD2	TRBJ2-7	CASSFIAGVGEQYF	TGTGCCAGCAGTTTTATCGCGGGAGTGGGCGAGCAGTACTTC
-	TRBV4-1	TRBD1	TRBJ2-1	CASGPGTGGMFKQFF	TGCGCCAGCGGTCCTGGGACAGGGGGCATGTTCAAGCAGTTCTTC
-	TRBV3-1	-	TRBJ1-4	CASSQGPGLTATNEKLFF	TGTGCCAGCAGCCAAGGGCCGGGACTAACTGCAACTAATGAAAAACTGTTTTTT
many	TRBV27	-	TRBJ2-3	CASSLGRIARDTQYF	TGTGCCAGCAGTTTAGGCCGAATTGCAAGAGATACGCAGTATTTT
-	TRBV28	-	TRBJ1-1	CASRARGPRAFF	TGTGCCAGCAGGGCAAGGGGTCCGCGAGCTTTCTTT
few	TRBV3-1	-	TRBJ1-2	CASSQDSTRGYTF	TGTGCCAGCAGCCAAGACTCTACCCGGGGCTACACCTTC
-	TRBV24-1	TRBD2	TRBJ2-3	CATSSASGSADTQYF	TGTGCCACCAGTTCGGCTAGCGGGAGTGCAGATACGCAGTATTTT